The TCR beta chain described here comes from a study of post-analysis software for immune sequencing data. Carried by the TCR beta cDNA libraries were unique molecular identifiers. TCRdb itself ran the PCR reads through MiXCR, one entry per CDR3 protein. The sample contains approximately 460,000 distinct CDR3 sequences, roughly 46% of which appear only once. Trimming took 7 bases from V and 1 from J, leaving 12 bases between them. Per germline, CDR1 MDHEN and CDR2 SYDVKM. The CDR3 covers 14 residues. Regarding this clonotype: No antigen is known for it.

Study-wide results and caveats: Patients carried a handful of TRBV segments more frequently than controls did, and TRBV5-6, TRBV5-1 and TRBV20-1 were among them.

The sequencing sample was made of blood. The V and J genes are TRBV28 and TRBJ2-3; D unclear. The receptor was isolated from a girl between 5 and 17 years old with multiple sclerosis. CDR3 bases: TGTGCCAGCACCGTGATTGCGGGCACAGATACGCAGTATTTT. Translation: CASTVIAGTDTQYF.